These 19 T cell receptor beta chains were all obtained from the same sample, sequenced in a study of cytomegalovirus exposure and HLA in healthy donors. The assay was immunoSEQ multiplex PCR, and TCRdb's table has in-frame clones only and misses some. Of around 34,000 clones listed, approximately 92% were seen once; the top ten hold 3.3%. Sequencing was carried out using PBMCs. The receptors come from a man younger than 35 in good health and CMV-seronegative.

The chain carries TRBV19 and TRBJ2-5; 7 positions match TRBD2. This CDR3 spans 15 amino acids. J was trimmed by 0 bases and V by 1 base; bases with no gene match: 2. Germline assignment: CDR1 LNHDA and CDR2 SQIVND (reference sequence). Written as DNA, the CDR3 is TGTGCCAGTAGTATAGGCGGGAGCTACCAAGAGACCCAGTACTTC. It specifies CASSIGGSYQETQYF. The variable domain in full, completed from reference TRBV19 and TRBJ2-5, reads DGGITQSPKYLFRKEGQNVTLSCEQNLNHDAMYWYRQDPGQGLRLIYYSQIVNDFQKGDIAEGYSVSREKKESFPLTVTSAQKNPTAFYLCASSIGGSYQETQYFGPGTRLLVL.

The V gene is TRBV5-1, the J gene TRBJ1-1, with TRBD1 identical over 7 bases. Germline CDR1 SGHRS, CDR2 YFSETQ. The V gene end was trimmed by 0 bases and the J gene end by 3 bases; junction bases not matched to a gene: 5. There are 15 residues in the CDR3. The CDR3 here is CASSLGDRGDTEAFF. The CDR3 bases are TGCGCCAGCAGCTTGGGGGACAGAGGGGACACTGAAGCTTTCTTT.

The rearrangement uses TRBV5-8 and TRBJ1-1; 9 bases are a match to TRBD1. The CDR3 length is 14 residues. Germline CDR1 and CDR2: SGHTS and YDEGEE. After removal of 5 bases from V and 4 bases from J, the junction contained 6 bases not matched to a gene. The CDR3: CASSWGQGGTEAFF. DNA of the CDR3: TGTGCCAGCAGTTGGGGACAGGGAGGCACTGAAGCTTTCTTT. The entire variable domain, with the rest obtained from reference TRBV5-8 and TRBJ1-1, is as follows: EAGVTQSPTHLIKTRGQQATLRCSPISGHTSVYWYQQALGLGLQFLLWYDEGEERNRGNFPPRFSGRQFPNYSSELNVNALELEDSALYLCASSWGQGGTEAFFGQGTRLTVV.

This sequence joins TRBV5-1 and TRBJ1-4, with TRBD1 matching over 9 bases. The CDR3 runs 14 residues. Germline V gene lookup returns CDR1 SGHRS and CDR2 YFSETQ. V lost 3 bases, J lost 5 bases, and 2 bases stayed unmatched. The CDR3 loop is CASSSGQGNEKLFF. The CDR3 coding sequence is TGCGCCAGCAGCTCCGGACAGGGGAATGAAAAACTGTTTTTT.

The chain employs TRBV5-4 and TRBJ2-3, with D tentatively TRBD2 (7 bases). Germline loops: CDR1 SGHNT, CDR2 YYREEE (reference sequence). CDR3 length: 15 residues. V was pared by 4 bases and J by 2 bases, with 14 bases between. DNA for the CDR3: TGTGCCAGCAGCCCATTAGGGGGGGCCACAGATACGCAGTATTTT. This codes for CASSPLGGATDTQYF.

This chain connects TRBV28 to TRBJ2-3, with TRBD2 matching 13 bases. This CDR3 region has 15 residues. J was trimmed by 6 bases and V by 7 bases; bases with no gene match: 7. Per the germline V gene, CDR1 is MDHEN and CDR2 is SYDVKM. Written as DNA, the CDR3 is TGTGCCAGCATCCGGACTAGCGGGAGAGGGGATACGCAGTATTTT. Translation gives CASIRTSGRGDTQYF.

The chain has TRBV11-2 and TRBJ2-7; 9 bases align to TRBD1. J lost 7 bases, V lost 4 bases, and 5 bases had no gene match. There are 13 residues in the CDR3. Looked up from germline, CDR1 is SGHAT and CDR2 is FQNNGV. The CDR3 nucleotides are TGTGCCAGCAGCTCTGGGACAGGGAAAGAGCAGTACTTC. As protein: CASSSGTGKEQYF.

The rearrangement joins TRBV30 to TRBJ2-5; D not certain. Germline V gene sequence: CDR1 GTSNPN, CDR2 SVGIG (reference sequence). This CDR3 has 12 amino acids. The V end was cut by 2 bases, the J end by 5 bases, with 9 bases between. CDR3 amino acids: CAWSRRVETQYF. CDR3 nucleotides: TGTGCCTGGAGTCGTCGCGTCGAGACCCAGTACTTC.

The chain carries TRBV27 and TRBJ2-5, with D perhaps TRBD1 (6 bases). The CDR3 contains 16 residues. V shed 2 bases and J shed 5 bases, with 18 bases lying between them. The germline V gene encodes CDR1 MNHEY and CDR2 SMNVEV (reference sequence). CDR3 amino acids: CASSLRGGGRSETQYF. DNA for the CDR3: TGTGCCAGCAGTTTAAGGGGTGGGGGCAGGTCGGAGACCCAGTACTTC.

The chain carries TRBV2 and TRBJ1-1; 7 positions agree with TRBD1. Germline V gene lookup returns CDR1 SNHLY and CDR2 FYNNEI. This CDR3 comprises 14 residues. Germline trimming cut 3 bases from V and 4 bases from J; bases unmatched to any gene: 5. The CDR3 DNA sequence: TGTGCCAGCAGTGATACAGGGGTCGGCACTGAAGCTTTCTTT. It specifies CASSDTGVGTEAFF.

The rearrangement joins TRBV28 to TRBJ1-1; D remains ambiguous. Germline assignment: CDR1 MDHEN and CDR2 SYDVKM. With 2 bases removed from V and 1 base from J, the gap between germline ends came to 8 bases. CDR3 length equals 14 residues. CDR3 nucleotide sequence: TGTGCCAGCAGTTTAAGTGGCGGGAACACTGAAGCTTTCTTT. It encodes CASSLSGGNTEAFF.

The chain links TRBV6-1 to TRBJ2-1; TRBD2 matches 7 bases. Trimming took 8 bases from V and 5 from J; bases not matched to a gene: 3. Germline V lookup: CDR1 MNHNS, CDR2 SASEGT. The CDR3 covers 12 residues. The CDR3 here is CASGGVDNEQFF. In DNA form, the CDR3 reads TGTGCCAGCGGGGGGGTAGACAATGAGCAGTTCTTC.

This chain connects TRBV7-6 to TRBJ2-1, with 8 bases aligning to TRBD2. V shed 1 base and J 7 bases; nucleotides not matched to a gene: 6. The CDR3 spans 15 residues. CDR1 SGHVS and CDR2 FNYEAQ come from the germline V gene. The chain's CDR3 is CASSLGRLAGNEQFF. In nucleotides, the CDR3 is TGTGCCAGCAGCTTAGGAAGGCTAGCGGGTAATGAGCAGTTCTTC.

The V and J genes are TRBV5-6 and TRBJ1-1, with TRBD1 matching 9 bases. Trimming took 0 bases from V and 11 from J; bases not matched to a gene: 2. Germline V lookup: CDR1 SGHDT, CDR2 YYEEEE. CDR3 size: 12 residues. Here the CDR3 DNA reads TGTGCCAGCAGCTTGGTGGACAGGGGTGCTTTCTTT. This encodes CASSLVDRGAFF.

This clone was observed once. The gene calls are TRBV9 and TRBJ2-5; the D gene is possibly TRBD1 (6 bases). V gave up 3 bases and J gave up 4 bases, with 16 bases separating them. The CDR3 is 15 amino acids. Looked up from germline, CDR1 is SGDLS and CDR2 is YYNGEE. CDR3 nucleotide sequence: TGTGCCAGCAGCGATTCACAGGGATTGGGAGAGACCCAGTACTTC. This gives the protein CASSDSQGLGETQYF.

This sequence joins TRBV5-1 and TRBJ2-1, with 15 positions matching TRBD2. The V gene's germline CDR1 is SGHRS and CDR2 YFSETQ. The trim removed 1 base at V and 10 bases at J, leaving 6 bases unmatched. The CDR3 consists of 16 residues. CDR3 nucleotide sequence: TGCGCCAGCAGCTTGCCGGGACTAGCGGGAGGAGGAGAGCAGTTCTTC. Its protein is CASSLPGLAGGGEQFF.

The chain links TRBV28 to TRBJ1-6; D possibly corresponds to TRBD1 (5 bases). Trimming removed 3 bases from V and 5 bases from J, with 8 bases in between. Germline V gene data show CDR1 as MDHEN and CDR2 as SYDVKM. This CDR3 is built from 14 residues. CDR3 DNA: TGTGCCAGCAGTTTGGGGCTGAATAATTCACCCCTCCACTTT. Encoded protein: CASSLGLNNSPLHF. Full variable domain (rest looked up from reference TRBV28 and TRBJ1-6): DVKVTQSSRYLVKRTGEKVFLECVQDMDHENMFWYRQDPGLGLRLIYFSYDVKMKEKGDIPEGYSVSREKKERFSLILESASTNQTSMYLCASSLGLNNSPLHFGNGTRLTVT.

The chain employs TRBV19 and TRBJ2-5, with D possibly TRBD2 on 7 matching bases. CDR1 and CDR2 (germline): LNHDA, SQIVND (reference sequence). Trimming shortened V by 6 bases and J by 1 base, and 24 bases separated the two germline ends. This CDR3 is 18 amino acids long. In DNA, the CDR3 is TGTGCCAGTAGCGCCTGGGGGGGCAGACCAAAACCCCAAGAGACCCAGTACTTC. It is translated as CASSAWGGRPKPQETQYF.

The V and J genes are TRBV7-3 and TRBJ2-2, with D perhaps TRBD2 (5 bases). V shed 0 bases and J shed 2 bases, with 13 bases lying between them. Germline lookup yields CDR1 SGHTA and CDR2 FQGTGA. The CDR3 covers 17 residues. The CDR3 DNA follows: TGTGCCAGCAGCTTAACCGCGACTACACTTAACACCGGGGAGCTGTTTTTT. It translates to CASSLTATTLNTGELFF.